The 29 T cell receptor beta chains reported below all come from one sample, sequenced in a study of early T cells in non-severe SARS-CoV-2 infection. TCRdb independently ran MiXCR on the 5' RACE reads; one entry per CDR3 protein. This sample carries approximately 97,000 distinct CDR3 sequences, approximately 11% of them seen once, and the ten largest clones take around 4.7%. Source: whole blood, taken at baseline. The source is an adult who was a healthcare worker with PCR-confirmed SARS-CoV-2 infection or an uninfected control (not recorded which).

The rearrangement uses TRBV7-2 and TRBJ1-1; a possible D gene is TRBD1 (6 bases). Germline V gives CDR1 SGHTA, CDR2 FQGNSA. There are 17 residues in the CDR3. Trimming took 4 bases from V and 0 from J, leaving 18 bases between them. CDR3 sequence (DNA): TGTGCCAGCAGCTCCCGCGGGGGGCTAAGAATGAACACTGAAGCTTTCTTT. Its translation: CASSSRGGLRMNTEAFF. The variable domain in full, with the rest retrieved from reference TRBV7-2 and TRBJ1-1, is GAGVSQSPSNKVTEKGKDVELRCDPISGHTALYWYRQSLGQGLEFLIYFQGNSAPDKSGLPSDRFSAERTGGSVSTLTIQRTQQEDSAVYLCASSSRGGLRMNTEAFFGQGTRLTVV.

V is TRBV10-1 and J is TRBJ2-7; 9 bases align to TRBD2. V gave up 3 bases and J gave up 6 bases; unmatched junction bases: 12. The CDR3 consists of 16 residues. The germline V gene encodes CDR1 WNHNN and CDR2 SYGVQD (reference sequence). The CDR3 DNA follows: TGCGCCAGCAGTGAACATAGCGGGAGATTTCTGGGCGAGCAGTACTTC. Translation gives CASSEHSGRFLGEQYF.

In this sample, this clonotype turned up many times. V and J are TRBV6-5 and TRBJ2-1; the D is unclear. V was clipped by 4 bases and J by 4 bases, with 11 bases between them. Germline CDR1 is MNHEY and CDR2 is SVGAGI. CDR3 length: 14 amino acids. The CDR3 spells CASSSQTPYNEQFF. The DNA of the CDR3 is TGTGCCAGCAGTTCCCAGACCCCGTACAATGAGCAGTTCTTC.

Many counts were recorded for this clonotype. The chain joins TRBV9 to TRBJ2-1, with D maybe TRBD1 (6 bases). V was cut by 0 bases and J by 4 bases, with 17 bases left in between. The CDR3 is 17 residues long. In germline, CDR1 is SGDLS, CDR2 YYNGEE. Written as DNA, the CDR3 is TGTGCCAGCAGCGTAGATGACGGGACACAGGTTTACAATGAGCAGTTCTTC. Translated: CASSVDDGTQVYNEQFF.

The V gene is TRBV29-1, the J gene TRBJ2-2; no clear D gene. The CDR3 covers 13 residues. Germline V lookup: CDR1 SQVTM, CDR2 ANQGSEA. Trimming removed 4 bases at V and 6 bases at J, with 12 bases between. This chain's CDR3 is CSVVGQESGELFF. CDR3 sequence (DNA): TGCAGCGTTGTCGGGCAAGAGTCCGGGGAGCTGTTTTTT.

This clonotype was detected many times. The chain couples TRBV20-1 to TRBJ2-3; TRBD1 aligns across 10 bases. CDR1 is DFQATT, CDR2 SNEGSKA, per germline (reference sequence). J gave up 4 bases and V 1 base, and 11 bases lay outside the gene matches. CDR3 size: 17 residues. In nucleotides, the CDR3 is TGCAGTGCTAGAGTTTTCGGGACAGGGGTCTCGTCAGATACGCAGTATTTT. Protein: CSARVFGTGVSSDTQYF.

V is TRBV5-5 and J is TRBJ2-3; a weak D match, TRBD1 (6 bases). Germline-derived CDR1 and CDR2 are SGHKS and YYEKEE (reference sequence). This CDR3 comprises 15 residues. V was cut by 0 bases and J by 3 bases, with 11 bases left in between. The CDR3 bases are TGTGCCAGCAGCTTGGTGCCTAGGGGGACAGATACGCAGTATTTT. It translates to CASSLVPRGTDTQYF.

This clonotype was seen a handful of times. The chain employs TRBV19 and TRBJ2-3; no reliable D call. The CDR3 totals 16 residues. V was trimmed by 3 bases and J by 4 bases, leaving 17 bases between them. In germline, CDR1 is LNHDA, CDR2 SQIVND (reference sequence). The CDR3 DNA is TGTGCCAGTAGTATGAGGCTCGACCTATGGCCAGATACGCAGTATTTT. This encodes CASSMRLDLWPDTQYF. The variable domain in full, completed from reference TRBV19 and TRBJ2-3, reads DGGITQSPKYLFRKEGQNVTLSCEQNLNHDAMYWYRQDPGQGLRLIYYSQIVNDFQKGDIAEGYSVSREKKESFPLTVTSAQKNPTAFYLCASSMRLDLWPDTQYFGPGTRLTVL.

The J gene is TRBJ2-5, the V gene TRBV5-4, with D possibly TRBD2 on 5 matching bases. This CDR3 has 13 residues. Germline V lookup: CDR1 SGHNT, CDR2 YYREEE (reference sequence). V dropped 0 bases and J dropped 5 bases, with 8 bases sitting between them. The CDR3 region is CASSLAGYETQYF. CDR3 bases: TGTGCCAGCAGCTTGGCGGGGTACGAGACCCAGTACTTC.

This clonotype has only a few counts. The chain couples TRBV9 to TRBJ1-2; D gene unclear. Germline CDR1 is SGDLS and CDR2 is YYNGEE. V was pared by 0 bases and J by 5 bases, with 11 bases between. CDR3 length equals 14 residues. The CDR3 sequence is CASSVDRVGYGYTF. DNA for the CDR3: TGTGCCAGCAGCGTAGATCGGGTAGGGTATGGCTACACCTTC.

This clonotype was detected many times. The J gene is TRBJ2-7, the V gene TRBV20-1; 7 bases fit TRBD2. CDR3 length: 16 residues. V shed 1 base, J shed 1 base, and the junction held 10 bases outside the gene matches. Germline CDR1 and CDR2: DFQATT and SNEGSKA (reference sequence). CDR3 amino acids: CSARATSPGASYEQYF. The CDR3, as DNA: TGCAGTGCTAGAGCGACTAGCCCGGGAGCATCCTACGAGCAGTACTTC.

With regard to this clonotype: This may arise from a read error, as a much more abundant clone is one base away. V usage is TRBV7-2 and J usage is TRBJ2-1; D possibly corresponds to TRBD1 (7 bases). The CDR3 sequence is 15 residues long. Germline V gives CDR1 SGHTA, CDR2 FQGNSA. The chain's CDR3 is CVSRLEAGGTNEQFF. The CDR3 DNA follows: TGTGTCAGCAGGCTAGAGGCAGGGGGGACCAATGAGCAGTTCTTC.

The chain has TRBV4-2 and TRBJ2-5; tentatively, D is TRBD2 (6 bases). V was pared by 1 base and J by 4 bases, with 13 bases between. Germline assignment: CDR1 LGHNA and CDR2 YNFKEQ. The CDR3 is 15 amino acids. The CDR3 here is CASSQGAGQGETQYF. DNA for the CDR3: TGTGCCAGCAGCCAAGGTGCGGGGCAGGGAGAGACCCAGTACTTC.

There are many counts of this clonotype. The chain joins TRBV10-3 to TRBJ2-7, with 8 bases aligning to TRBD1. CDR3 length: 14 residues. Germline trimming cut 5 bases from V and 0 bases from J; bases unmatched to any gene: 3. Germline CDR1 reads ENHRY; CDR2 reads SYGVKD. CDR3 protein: CAISKDRDSYEQYF. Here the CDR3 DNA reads TGTGCCATCAGTAAGGACAGGGACTCCTACGAGCAGTACTTC.

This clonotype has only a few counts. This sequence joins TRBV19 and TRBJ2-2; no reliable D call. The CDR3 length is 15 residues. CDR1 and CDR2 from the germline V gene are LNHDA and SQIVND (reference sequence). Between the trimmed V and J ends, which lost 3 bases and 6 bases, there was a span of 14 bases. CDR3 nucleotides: TGTGCCAGTAGTATGGCGACCTGGCTTCCCGGGGAGCTGTTTTTT. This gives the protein CASSMATWLPGELFF.

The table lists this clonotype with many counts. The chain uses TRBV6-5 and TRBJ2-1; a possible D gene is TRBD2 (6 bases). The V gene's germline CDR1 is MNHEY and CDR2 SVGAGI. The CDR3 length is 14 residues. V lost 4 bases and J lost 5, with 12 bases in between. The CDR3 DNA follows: TGTGCCAGCAGTTCGACTAGATGGGACAATGAGCAGTTCTTC. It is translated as CASSSTRWDNEQFF.

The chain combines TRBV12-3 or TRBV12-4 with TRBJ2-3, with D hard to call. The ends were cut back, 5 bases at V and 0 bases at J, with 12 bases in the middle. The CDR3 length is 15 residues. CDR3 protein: CASSQVEFSTDTQYF. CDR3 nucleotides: TGTGCCAGCAGTCAGGTGGAATTCAGCACAGATACGCAGTATTTT.

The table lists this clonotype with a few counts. CDR3 DNA sequence: TGTGCCAGCTCCCCTAGCGCAACAGGGGGCTTCTACGAGCAGTACTTC. The encoded protein is CASSPSATGGFYEQYF. This chain uses TRBV18 with TRBJ2-7, with TRBD1 matching 9 bases. Per germline, CDR1 KGHSH and CDR2 LQKENI. V lost 6 bases and J lost 3; bases outside the gene matches: 12. This CDR3 comprises 16 residues.

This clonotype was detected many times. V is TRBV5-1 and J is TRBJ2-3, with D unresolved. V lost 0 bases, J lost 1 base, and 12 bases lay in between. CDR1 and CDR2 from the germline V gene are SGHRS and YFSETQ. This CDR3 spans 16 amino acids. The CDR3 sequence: CASSLEFRAGTDTQYF. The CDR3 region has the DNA TGCGCCAGCAGCTTGGAATTCAGAGCCGGCACAGATACGCAGTATTTT.

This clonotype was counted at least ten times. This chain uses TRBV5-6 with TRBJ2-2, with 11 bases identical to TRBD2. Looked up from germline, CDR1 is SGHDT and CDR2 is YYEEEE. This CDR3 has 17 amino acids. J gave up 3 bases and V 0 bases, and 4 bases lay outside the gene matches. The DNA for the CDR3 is TGTGCCAGCAGCTTGGAACTAGCGGGAGAGTACACCGGGGAGCTGTTTTTT. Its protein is CASSLELAGEYTGELFF.

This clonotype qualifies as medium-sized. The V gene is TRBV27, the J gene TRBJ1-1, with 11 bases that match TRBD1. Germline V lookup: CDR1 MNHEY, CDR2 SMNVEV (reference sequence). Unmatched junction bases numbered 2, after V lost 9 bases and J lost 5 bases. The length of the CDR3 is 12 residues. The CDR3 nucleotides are TGTGCCAGTGGACAGGGGGCGACTGAAGCTTTCTTT. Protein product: CASGQGATEAFF.

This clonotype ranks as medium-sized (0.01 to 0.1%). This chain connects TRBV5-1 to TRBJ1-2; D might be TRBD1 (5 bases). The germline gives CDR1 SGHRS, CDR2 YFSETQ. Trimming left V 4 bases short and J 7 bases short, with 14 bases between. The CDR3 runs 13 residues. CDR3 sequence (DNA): TGCGCCAGCAGCGTGAGTGGGGCTACTGGCTACACCTTC. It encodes CASSVSGATGYTF.

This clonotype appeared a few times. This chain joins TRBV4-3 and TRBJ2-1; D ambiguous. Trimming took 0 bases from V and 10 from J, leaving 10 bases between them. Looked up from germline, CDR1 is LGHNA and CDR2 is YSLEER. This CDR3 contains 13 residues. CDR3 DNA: TGCGCCAGCAGCCAAGATTTGTGGCGGGAGCAGTTCTTC. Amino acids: CASSQDLWREQFF.

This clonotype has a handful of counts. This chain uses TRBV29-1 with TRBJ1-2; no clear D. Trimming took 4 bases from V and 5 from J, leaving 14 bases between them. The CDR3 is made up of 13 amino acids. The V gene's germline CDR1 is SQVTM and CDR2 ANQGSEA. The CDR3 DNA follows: TGCAGCGTTGGGGTCTCGGGCCATTATGGCTACACCTTC. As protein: CSVGVSGHYGYTF. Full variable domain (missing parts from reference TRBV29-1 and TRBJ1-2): SAVISQKPSRDICQRGTSLTIQCQVDSQVTMMFWYRQQPGQSLTLIATANQGSEATYESGFVIDKFPISRPNLTFSTLTVSNMSPEDSSIYLCSVGVSGHYGYTFGSGTRLTVV.

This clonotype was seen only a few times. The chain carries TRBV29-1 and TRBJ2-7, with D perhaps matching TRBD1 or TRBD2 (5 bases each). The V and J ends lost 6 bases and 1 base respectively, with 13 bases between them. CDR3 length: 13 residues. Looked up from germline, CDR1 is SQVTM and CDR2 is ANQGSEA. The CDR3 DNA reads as TGCAGCGTAGCCGGGACGGCATCCTACGAGCAGTACTTC. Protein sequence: CSVAGTASYEQYF.

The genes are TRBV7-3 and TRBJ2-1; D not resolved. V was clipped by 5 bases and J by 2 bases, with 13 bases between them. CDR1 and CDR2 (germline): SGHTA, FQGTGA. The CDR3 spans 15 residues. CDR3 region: CASSPLPGTYNEQFF. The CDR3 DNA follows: TGTGCCAGCAGCCCCCTTCCTGGTACCTACAATGAGCAGTTCTTC.

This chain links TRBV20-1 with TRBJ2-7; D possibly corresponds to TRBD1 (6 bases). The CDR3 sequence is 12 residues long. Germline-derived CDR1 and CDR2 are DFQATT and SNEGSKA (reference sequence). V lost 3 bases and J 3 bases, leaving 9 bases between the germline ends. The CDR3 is CSASHRDYEQYF. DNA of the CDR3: TGCAGTGCTAGTCACAGGGACTACGAGCAGTACTTC.

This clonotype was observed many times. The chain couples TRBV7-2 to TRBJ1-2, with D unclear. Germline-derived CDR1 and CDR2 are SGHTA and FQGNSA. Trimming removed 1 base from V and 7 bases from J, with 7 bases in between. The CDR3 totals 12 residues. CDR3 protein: CASSLVTSGYTF. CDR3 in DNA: TGTGCCAGCAGCTTAGTTACATCTGGCTACACCTTC.

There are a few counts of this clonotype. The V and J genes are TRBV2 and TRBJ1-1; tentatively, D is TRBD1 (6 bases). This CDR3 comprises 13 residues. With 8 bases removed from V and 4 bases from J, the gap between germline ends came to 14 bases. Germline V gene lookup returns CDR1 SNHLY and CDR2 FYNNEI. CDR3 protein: CASAVIGGTEAFF. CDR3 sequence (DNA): TGTGCCAGCGCGGTGATAGGGGGCACTGAAGCTTTCTTT. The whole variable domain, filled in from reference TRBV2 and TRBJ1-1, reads EPEVTQTPSHQVTQMGQEVILRCVPISNHLYFYWYRQILGQKVEFLVSFYNNEISEKSEIFDDQFSVERPDGSNFTLKIRSTKLEDSAMYFCASAVIGGTEAFFGQGTRLTVV.